The 10 T cell receptor beta chains below come from one sample, sequenced in a study of T-cell reconstitution after alpha-beta-depleted transplantation in children. Unique molecular identifiers were used in preparing the TCRbeta library. From the PCR reads, TCRdb called clonotypes with MiXCR, one entry per CDR3 protein. The sample comprises about 1,000,000 distinct CDR3 sequences, about 29% of which are singletons, and 25% to 35% rests with the top ten. Here the sequenced sample was PBMCs, mostly from graft donor cells, taken 360 days after TCRalphabeta/CD19-depleted stem cell transplant. These receptors were obtained from a boy less than two years old who had a stem cell transplant for SCID, so the T cells may come from the graft donor.

This clonotype was counted a few times. The V gene is TRBV27, the J gene TRBJ1-5, with D uncertain. This CDR3 contains 14 residues. Trimming pared 7 bases from V and 7 bases from J, leaving 17 bases between. The germline CDR1 and CDR2 sequences are MNHEY and SMNVEV (reference sequence). CDR3 sequence (DNA): TGTGCCAGCAAGAGCGTCGGGAGAGGACAGCCCCAGCATTTT. It yields the protein CASKSVGRGQPQHF.

V gene TRBV28 combines with J gene TRBJ2-7; D tentatively fits TRBD1 or TRBD2 (5 bases each). Germline CDR1 MDHEN, CDR2 SYDVKM. CDR3 length equals 16 residues. Trimming took 4 bases from V and 3 from J, leaving 19 bases between them. CDR3 nucleotides: TGTGCCAGCAGTTCCCCATCCCTTGGGGACCTCTACGAGCAGTACTTC. Translation: CASSSPSLGDLYEQYF.

This clonotype was counted a few times. The chain recombines TRBV12-3 or TRBV12-4 with TRBJ1-6; D may be TRBD1 (5 bases). This CDR3 has 14 amino acids. With 8 bases removed from V and 9 bases from J, the gap between germline ends came to 17 bases. CDR3 sequence reads: CASSTGLEGSPLHF. CDR3 nucleotides: TGTGCCAGCTCAACGGGGCTCGAAGGTTCACCCCTCCACTTT.

V usage is TRBV5-1 and J usage is TRBJ1-5; TRBD1 matches at 9 bases. After removal of 0 bases from V and 4 bases from J, the junction contained 5 bases not matched to a gene. The CDR3 extends over 16 amino acids. Germline V gene sequence: CDR1 SGHRS, CDR2 YFSETQ. CDR3 sequence: CASSLGTGGPNQPQHF. CDR3 sequence (DNA): TGCGCCAGCAGCTTGGGTACAGGGGGCCCGAATCAGCCCCAGCATTTT. The full variable domain, rest sourced from reference TRBV5-1 and TRBJ1-5, is KAGVTQTPRYLIKTRGQQVTLSCSPISGHRSVSWYQQTPGQGLQFLFEYFSETQRNKGNFPGRFSGRQFSNSRSEMNVSTLELGDSALYLCASSLGTGGPNQPQHFGDGTRLSIL.

This clonotype appeared a few times. The V call is TRBV4-1, the J call TRBJ1-2, with D tentatively TRBD1 (6 bases). Trimming removed 0 bases from V and 3 bases from J, with 11 bases in between. This CDR3 is 15 amino acids long. Germline lookup yields CDR1 MGHRA and CDR2 YSYEKL. For the CDR3, the DNA is TGCGCCAGCAGCCAAGATTTCGGACAGCACTATGGCTACACCTTC. Residues: CASSQDFGQHYGYTF.

In regard to this clonotype: A much bigger clone sits one base away, suggesting this may be a read error. The gene calls are TRBV7-2 and TRBJ2-1; 7 nucleotides match TRBD2. Germline V gene data show CDR1 as SGHTA and CDR2 as FQGNSA. CDR3 length: 15 residues. CDR3 in DNA: TGTGTCAGCAGCTTAGTCGGCGGGGGAGTAAATGAGCAGTTCTTC. Its protein product is CVSSLVGGGVNEQFF.

The V and J genes are TRBV28 and TRBJ1-5; D perhaps matches TRBD1 (6 bases). The V gene lost 6 bases and the J gene lost 4 bases, with 16 bases spanning the gap. The germline V gene has CDR1 MDHEN and CDR2 SYDVKM. This CDR3 contains 15 residues. CDR3 protein: CASRAPDRPNQPQHF. The CDR3 nucleotides read TGTGCCAGCAGAGCTCCCGACAGGCCTAATCAGCCCCAGCATTTT.

This clonotype was detected a few times. This rearrangement joins TRBV20-1 to TRBJ1-2, with 9 bases that match TRBD1. This CDR3 region has 14 residues. The germline V gene encodes CDR1 DFQATT and CDR2 SNEGSKA (reference sequence). V lost 2 bases to trimming and J lost 8 bases; unmatched junction nucleotides: 9. The CDR3 region has the DNA TGCAGTGCTAGACACGGACAGGGGCCTTCGGGCTACACCTTC. It is translated as CSARHGQGPSGYTF.

The V call is TRBV20-1, the J call TRBJ2-6, with D perhaps assigned TRBD1 or TRBD2 (5 bases each). The CDR3 covers 16 residues. The V gene's germline CDR1 is DFQATT and CDR2 SNEGSKA (reference sequence). Trimming took off 5 bases at V and 2 bases at J, with 16 bases between the two ends. CDR3 region: CSAWQGPLPGANVLTF. The CDR3 nucleotides read TGCAGTGCTTGGCAGGGACCCCTACCTGGGGCCAACGTCCTGACTTTC.

The rearrangement links TRBV4-2 to TRBJ2-1, with D possibly being TRBD2 (7 bases). The germline V gene has CDR1 LGHNA and CDR2 YNFKEQ. The germline V and J ends were trimmed by 0 bases and 1 base, with 16 bases remaining between them. The CDR3 is made up of 18 amino acids. The CDR3 bases are TGTGCCAGCAGCCAAGAAGGGGGGCTCGGGGGGTCCTACAATGAGCAGTTCTTC. It is translated as CASSQEGGLGGSYNEQFF.